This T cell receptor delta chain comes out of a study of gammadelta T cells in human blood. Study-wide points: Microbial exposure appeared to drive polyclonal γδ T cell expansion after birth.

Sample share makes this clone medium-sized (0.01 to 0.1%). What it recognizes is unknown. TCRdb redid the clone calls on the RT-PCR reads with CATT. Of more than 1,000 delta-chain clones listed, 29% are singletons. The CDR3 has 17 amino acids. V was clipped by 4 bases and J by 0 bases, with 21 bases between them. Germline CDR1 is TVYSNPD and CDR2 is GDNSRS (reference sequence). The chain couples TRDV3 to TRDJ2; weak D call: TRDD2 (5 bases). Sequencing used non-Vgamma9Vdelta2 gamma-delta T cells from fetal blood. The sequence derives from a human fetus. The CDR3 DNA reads TGTGCCTACCTTCGCCGCCGGGGCCGGGCTTTGACAGCACAACTCTTCTTT. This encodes CAYLRRRGRALTAQLFF.